What follows is one T cell receptor (beta chain) and its context. As yet, its antigen is unknown. V lost 4 bases to trimming and J lost 5 bases; unmatched junction nucleotides: 5. CDR1 is SGHDT and CDR2 is YYEEEE in the germline V gene. CDR3 length equals 14 residues. This entry comes from a study of cytomegalovirus exposure and HLA in healthy donors. In the study overall: Of roughly 400 genotyped donors, roughly 81% grouped in the Caucasian-associated ancestry cluster. General study results and limits: As confirmed in vitro, three CMV-associated chains were specific for CMV antigens. A later analysis reported that several of the most significant clusters appeared to be linked to common viral pathogens, among them Epstein-Barr virus. Relative to equally common others, HLA-associated TCR beta chains showed greater clonal expansion in a later analysis.

The PCR employed 60 Vbeta primers together with 13 Jbeta primers. Assay: immunoSEQ multiplex PCR; the TCRdb copy retains only in-frame clones and omits some. The repertoire holds some 77,000 clones, with 60% to 80% as singletons. This chain connects TRBV5-6 to TRBJ1-3; 8 positions agree with TRBD1. This receptor was taken from a woman between 45 and 60 years old in good health and CMV-seropositive. The sequenced material came from PBMCs. The CDR3 sequence is CASSLGTGRNTIYF. The CDR3 nucleotides are TGTGCCAGCAGCCTAGGGACAGGTCGAAACACCATATATTTT. Combining the CDR3 with reference TRBV5-6 and TRBJ1-3 gives the whole variable domain DAGVTQSPTHLIKTRGQQVTLRCSPKSGHDTVSWYQQALGQGPQFIFQYYEEEERQRGNFPDRFSGHQFPNYSSELNVNALLLGDSALYLCASSLGTGRNTIYFGEGSWLTVV.